Below are 22 T cell receptor beta chains sequenced from a single sample in a study of response to subunit inactivated influenza vaccine (dated by TCRdb to the late 2010s). Library creation used RT-PCR. The sequencer was an Illumina HiSeq 2500. The public reads were reprocessed in TCRdb via fastp at Q25 and MiXCR, keeping in-frame beta chains. Duplicate CDR3 protein sequences are folded into a single record with the most common DNA and genes. Present in this sample are about 650,000 distinct CDR3 sequences, approximately 14% of which were seen just once. The ten most abundant clones make up about 9.9% of the sample. Source: PBMCs from blood, taken approximately 12 days after vaccination. The receptor source for this set is a man aged 45-65 years who received an inactivated influenza vaccine. Donor details come from another sample of the same person, matched by shared clones.

This chain links TRBV5-1 with TRBJ2-7, with D tentatively TRBD1 (6 bases). The V end was cut by 4 bases, the J end by 3 bases, with 14 bases between. Germline CDR1 SGHRS, CDR2 YFSETQ. The CDR3 sequence is 14 residues long. CDR3: CASSETGWGYEQYF. The CDR3 nucleotides are TGCGCCAGCAGCGAGACAGGTTGGGGCTACGAGCAGTACTTC.

The gene calls are TRBV18 and TRBJ1-1, with D unresolved. From germline, CDR1 is KGHSH and CDR2 LQKENI. The V and J ends lost 2 bases and 1 base respectively, with 5 bases between them. This CDR3 contains 13 residues. The CDR3 sequence: CASSPKGNTEAFF. The CDR3 DNA reads as TGTGCCAGCTCACCAAAAGGGAACACTGAAGCTTTCTTT.

In this sample, this clonotype turned up a few times. The V gene is TRBV6-2 or TRBV6-3, the J gene TRBJ2-3; 7 nucleotides match TRBD2. Losses at the gene ends were 7 bases for V and 2 bases for J; bases not matched to a gene: 15. The CDR3 has 17 residues. Germline loops: CDR1 MNHEY, CDR2 SVGEGT. In DNA, the CDR3 is TGTGCCAGCACCGAGCAGGGAAAAGCGGGACTCACAGATACGCAGTATTTT. It codes for CASTEQGKAGLTDTQYF.

The gene calls are TRBV4-3 and TRBJ2-7; D may be TRBD2 (5 bases). This CDR3 is built from 15 residues. The ends were cut back, 4 bases at V and 0 bases at J, with 13 bases in the middle. CDR1 and CDR2 (germline): LGHNA, YSLEER. The CDR3 spells CASSLSDSTSYEQYF. CDR3 bases: TGCGCCAGCAGCCTTTCGGACTCTACCTCCTACGAGCAGTACTTC.

The chain combines TRBV20-1 with TRBJ2-1, with 12 bases identical to TRBD2. Trimming took 6 bases from V and 10 from J; bases not matched to a gene: 7. This CDR3 has 13 amino acids. Germline V gene lookup returns CDR1 DFQATT and CDR2 SNEGSKA (reference sequence). The CDR3 nucleotides read TGCAGTGCCCCCCTAGCGGGAGGGGGGGAGCAGTTCTTC. This codes for CSAPLAGGGEQFF.

The table lists this clonotype with a few counts. CDR3 nucleotides: TGTGCCAGCAGCTTAGCGTTGACGCAAGCTAACTATGGCTACACCTTC. This gives the protein CASSLALTQANYGYTF. The chain is built from TRBV7-8 and TRBJ1-2; no clear D. The V gene's germline CDR1 is SGHVS and CDR2 FQNEAQ. CDR3 length: 16 amino acids. V lost 0 bases and J lost 0, with 11 bases in between.

This clonotype was seen a few times. The chain employs TRBV15 and TRBJ2-7, with 8 bases that match TRBD1. V lost 0 bases to trimming and J lost 3 bases; unmatched junction nucleotides: 4. This CDR3 is built from 15 residues. The V gene's germline CDR1 is LNHNV and CDR2 YYDKDF (reference sequence). The CDR3 reads CATSRDPGQGYEQYF. In DNA form, the CDR3 reads TGTGCCACCAGCAGAGATCCAGGACAGGGCTACGAGCAGTACTTC.

The chain couples TRBV25-1 to TRBJ2-7, with D possibly called TRBD1 or TRBD2 (6 bases each). CDR3 length: 13 residues. Trimming took off 10 bases at V and 2 bases at J, with 15 bases between the two ends. Looked up from germline, CDR1 is MGHDK and CDR2 is SYGVNS. The DNA of the CDR3 is TGTGCCACGACAGAGGGGGGAGCCTACGAGCAGTACTTC. This encodes CATTEGGAYEQYF.

The genes are TRBV28 and TRBJ2-2, with 8 bases matching TRBD1. Trimming at V came to 6 bases and at J to 4 bases, leaving 13 bases not matched to a gene. This CDR3 region has 17 residues. Germline values: CDR1 MDHEN, CDR2 SYDVKM. In DNA form, the CDR3 reads TGTGCCAGCAGCCTCACCCTCCGGACAGGGTCCACCGGGGAGCTGTTTTTT. This sequence encodes CASSLTLRTGSTGELFF.

The table lists this clonotype with a few counts. The rearrangement uses TRBV28 and TRBJ1-1; unclear D gene. CDR3 length: 15 residues. The germline V gene encodes CDR1 MDHEN and CDR2 SYDVKM. V lost 6 bases and J lost 0, with 14 bases in between. The CDR3 spells CASRGSGLMNTEAFF. The DNA of the CDR3 is TGTGCCAGCAGAGGTTCAGGCCTAATGAACACTGAAGCTTTCTTT.

The rearrangement uses TRBV28 and TRBJ2-7; tentative D call: TRBD1 (6 bases). In germline, CDR1 is MDHEN, CDR2 SYDVKM. The CDR3 has 14 residues. The V end was cut by 6 bases, the J end by 5 bases, with 17 bases between. The CDR3 spells CASRPGAGYNEQYF. In DNA, the CDR3 is TGTGCCAGCAGACCAGGGGCAGGGTACAACGAGCAGTACTTC.

V is TRBV5-1 and J is TRBJ2-7; 7 positions agree with TRBD1. The trim removed 4 bases at V and 0 bases at J, leaving 7 bases unmatched. Germline loops: CDR1 SGHRS, CDR2 YFSETQ. This CDR3 is 15 amino acids long. The CDR3 protein is CASSVAGTASYEQYF. The DNA of the CDR3 is TGCGCCAGCAGCGTAGCCGGGACAGCCTCCTACGAGCAGTACTTC.

This clonotype is a singleton in its sample. V usage is TRBV5-1 and J usage is TRBJ2-7; D unclear. Trimming stripped 1 base from V and 4 bases from J, with 9 bases between. The germline V gene encodes CDR1 SGHRS and CDR2 YFSETQ. There are 13 residues in the CDR3. This CDR3 reads CASSLPAKYEQYF. The CDR3 region has the DNA TGCGCCAGCAGCTTGCCGGCAAAATACGAGCAGTACTTC.

CDR3: CASRPGTGDETQYF. The CDR3, as DNA: TGTGCCAGCCGACCAGGGACAGGGGACGAGACCCAGTACTTC. This rearrangement joins TRBV2 to TRBJ2-5; 10 bases line up with TRBD1. The ends lost 8 bases at V and 5 bases at J; junction bases unmatched: 8. Looked up from germline, CDR1 is SNHLY and CDR2 is FYNNEI. The CDR3 has 14 amino acids.

The V gene is TRBV28, the J gene TRBJ2-1; 12 bases map to TRBD2. Unmatched junction bases numbered 7, after V lost 3 bases and J lost 1 base. The CDR3 is 18 residues long. The germline gives CDR1 MDHEN, CDR2 SYDVKM. In DNA, the CDR3 is TGTGCCAGCAGTTTGTCTAGCGGGGGGGCCGGATCCTACAATGAGCAGTTCTTC. Translation: CASSLSSGGAGSYNEQFF.

In its sample, this clonotype was seen many times. For the CDR3, the DNA is TGTGCCAGCTTCCCCGGACTAGCGGTGTCAGATACGCAGTATTTT. Translated, it gives CASFPGLAVSDTQYF. The V gene is TRBV7-2, the J gene TRBJ2-3; TRBD2 matches at 10 bases. Germline loops: CDR1 SGHTA, CDR2 FQGNSA. V lost 8 bases to trimming and J lost 4 bases; unmatched junction nucleotides: 9. There are 15 residues in the CDR3.

There are a few counts of this clonotype. The chain uses TRBV20-1 and TRBJ2-3; 10 bases agree with TRBD2. This CDR3 region has 15 residues. V shed 5 bases and J 5 bases; nucleotides not matched to a gene: 10. Germline-derived CDR1 and CDR2 are DFQATT and SNEGSKA (reference sequence). The CDR3 loop is CSAEGLAGDGDTQYF. CDR3 sequence (DNA): TGCAGTGCTGAGGGTCTAGCGGGGGATGGAGATACGCAGTATTTT.

This clonotype came up a few times. The chain joins TRBV30 to TRBJ2-2; D may match TRBD1 or TRBD2 (5 bases each). The CDR3 runs to 12 residues. Trimming left V 2 bases short and J 5 bases short, with 6 bases between. The V gene's germline CDR1 is GTSNPN and CDR2 SVGIG (reference sequence). The CDR3: CAWSWGTGELFF. CDR3 DNA: TGTGCCTGGAGTTGGGGGACCGGGGAGCTGTTTTTT.

This clonotype was seen only a few times. The chain has TRBV7-8 and TRBJ1-2; D possibly corresponds to TRBD1 (5 bases). CDR3 length equals 16 residues. Germline CDR1 and CDR2: SGHVS and FQNEAQ. Trimming removed 3 bases at V and 8 bases at J, with 22 bases between. The chain's CDR3 is CASSFKWDDGSLGYTF. The DNA for the CDR3 is TGTGCCAGCAGCTTTAAGTGGGACGACGGATCATTAGGCTACACCTTC.

There are a few counts of this clonotype. The gene calls are TRBV15 and TRBJ2-2; D unclear. Trimming cost V 0 bases and J 7 bases, with 12 bases left between them. The germline gives CDR1 LNHNV, CDR2 YYDKDF (reference sequence). The CDR3 has 15 amino acids. The CDR3 DNA reads as TGTGCCACCAGCAGAGATAGAGGAGTACTCGGGGAGCTGTTTTTT. Residues: CATSRDRGVLGELFF.

This clonotype was detected a few times. This rearrangement joins TRBV5-6 to TRBJ1-1, with 7 bases matching TRBD1. The CDR3 spans 14 residues. Germline CDR1 SGHDT, CDR2 YYEEEE. Trimming cost V 3 bases and J 5 bases; bases outside gene matches: 7. CDR3: CASSYRGIRTEAFF. The CDR3 nucleotides are TGTGCCAGCAGCTACAGGGGAATCAGGACTGAAGCTTTCTTT.

This clonotype appeared a few times. The chain uses TRBV27 and TRBJ2-1, with a possible D match to TRBD2 (5 bases). CDR1 is MNHEY, CDR2 SMNVEV, per germline (reference sequence). The CDR3 length is 13 residues. The ends were cut back, 11 bases at V and 7 bases at J, with 18 bases in the middle. CDR3 sequence (DNA): TGTGCCTCAGCGAGGGATATCATAAATGAGCAGTTCTTC. Its protein is CASARDIINEQFF.